This entry describes one T cell receptor (beta chain). The antigen this receptor binds is unknown. The input lacks base qualities; no much larger clone sits a single base away. Taken with the paper, the label for time point translates to: approximately twelve months on ibrutinib. For TCR beta library preparation, approximately 2 micrograms of genomic DNA were isolated from cryopreserved PBMCs. Longitudinal blood samples from CLL patients on ibrutinib monotherapy underwent high-throughput TCR beta sequencing. The patients were enrolled in a single-center, open-label phase 2 trial of ibrutinib monotherapy. The data originate from a study of cytotoxic CD8 clonotypes in ibrutinib-treated CLL listed by TCRdb under 2021. With respect to the entire study: In this cohort, about 15 patients were treatment-naive and about a dozen were relapsed/refractory, while around 18 had unmutated IGHV. Partial responses were observed in about 25 patients and complete responses in 2; after a median follow-up of around 68 months, remission was maintained in around 14 patients and progression was observed in approximately twelve. Response samples were obtained after a median of 12 months of treatment, with a range of roughly 6 to 40 months. On average, each sample yielded around 270,000 productive templates and roughly 95,000 productive rearrangements. Of the 70 to 100 people in the trial, approximately 26 had longitudinal samples available. Cryopreserved peripheral blood mononuclear cells were obtained prior to treatment, at the time of response, and at either disease progression or sustained remission. Patients were still on ibrutinib when every remission and progressive disease sample was collected.

What the work shows at the level of the full study, not this receptor alone: Public clonotypes were rare and either shrank or stayed stable during treatment, and the rise in clonality at ibrutinib response reflected expansion of private clonotypes. Baseline clonality was found to be higher than that of age-matched healthy donors and was strongly correlated with circulating CD8+ T-cell counts. Sampling times were not matched between sustained-remission and progressing patients, and lymph node repertoires were not studied. Clonality increased at ibrutinib response, stayed stable in sustained remission, and fell back toward baseline at progression.

On a MiSeq, deep resolution sequencing aimed for a depth between 1 in 1 million and 1 in 200,000 T cells, with each clonotype covered around 9.2x on average. The immunoSEQ hsTCRB Kit was used to generate the TCR beta libraries. The original methods were these. Data were analyzed with ImmunoSEQ Data Assistant and ImmunoSEQ Analyzer, with V, D and J genes assigned per IMGT definitions. Clonality, which ranges from 0 to 1, was calculated as one minus the normalized Shannon entropy of productive rearrangement frequencies. Public clonotype analysis was restricted to overrepresented clonotypes comprising at least 0.05% of each patient's repertoire. Some 12 age-matched healthy donor repertoires from immuneACCESS served as clonality controls. Sourced from immuneACCESS, this table was stored by TCRdb with only in-frame sequences that have V and J called. A share of the clones is absent; for the studies checked, an unresolved V gene accounts for under half, and the remainder has no known explanation. The V and J calls and clone size were taken over from that table, and D and trimming were inferred from the DNA. Across this sample there are 150,000 or so clones, with roughly 86% seen only once. In total, the top ten clones hold around 2.1% of the sample.

Sequenced here: PBMCs, sampled after 12 months of ibrutinib treatment. The receptor's source is a human donor with chronic lymphocytic leukemia.

This receptor carries the CDR3 CASSLGKEVNEQYF. The nucleotide sequence is given as TGTGCCAGCAGTTTAGGGAAGGAGGTGAACGAGCAGTACTTC. This sequence uses TRBV28 and TRBJ2-7; the D segment could be TRBD2, given 5 matching bases. V is pared back by 2 bases and J by 5 bases, with 13 bases lying between the germline termini. Per the germline V gene, MDHEN is the CDR1 and SYDVKM is the CDR2. From cysteine to phenylalanine, the CDR3 is 14 amino acids long. Only the CDR3 part of the read is kept: 42 bases, read in frame from the first base.